This T cell receptor (beta chain) emerged from a study of blood T cell repertoires in COVID-19. Looking at the study overall: Spain, Italy and the United States supplied samples that represented acute and convalescent COVID-19. Sample material is recorded as cDNA or gDNA derived from T cells, B-cell-depleted T cells, or PBMCs.

This clone showed up just a few times. V lost 4 bases, J lost 3 bases, and 10 bases lay in between. The CDR3 is 14 residues long. Germline V gene data show CDR1 as MNHEY and CDR2 as SVGAGI. Source study methods: Amplification with reference gene primers provided the estimates of nucleated cell counts. Sequencing used immunoSEQ multiplex PCR; TCRdb keeps in-frame clones, though not all of them. V and J calls plus clone size are reproduced from that table; the DNA served to infer D and trimming. The sample holds approximately 290,000 clones; about nine tenths are singletons and the top ten take approximately 2.4%.

The specimen was peripheral blood. The chain employs TRBV6-5 and TRBJ2-1; D possibly corresponds to TRBD2 (6 bases). The clonotype originates from a man younger than 30 with active or convalescent COVID-19. The CDR3 nucleotides are TGTGCCAGCAGTTCCGGGCGGGACTACAATGAGCAGTTCTTC. The encoded protein is CASSSGRDYNEQFF.